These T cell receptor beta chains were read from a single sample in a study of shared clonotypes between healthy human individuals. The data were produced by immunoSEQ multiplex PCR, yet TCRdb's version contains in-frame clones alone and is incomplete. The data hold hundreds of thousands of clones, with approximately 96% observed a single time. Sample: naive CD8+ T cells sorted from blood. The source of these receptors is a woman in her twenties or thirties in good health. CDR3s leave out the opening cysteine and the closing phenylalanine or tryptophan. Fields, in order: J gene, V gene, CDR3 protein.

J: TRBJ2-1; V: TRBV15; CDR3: ATSRGGGNEQF
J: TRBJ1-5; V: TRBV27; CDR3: ASSLGSYQPQH
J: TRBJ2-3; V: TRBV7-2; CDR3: ASSLYYKGTDTQY
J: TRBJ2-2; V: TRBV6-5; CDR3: ASSYSTGELF
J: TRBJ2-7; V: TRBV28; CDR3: ASTITVEGTYEQY
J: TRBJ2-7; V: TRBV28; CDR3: ASKGRLAGTPSYEQY
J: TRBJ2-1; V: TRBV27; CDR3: ASSLAAGTGHNEQF
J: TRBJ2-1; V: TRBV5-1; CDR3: ASSHEGARNEQF
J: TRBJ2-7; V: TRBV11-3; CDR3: ASSYLQGYEQY
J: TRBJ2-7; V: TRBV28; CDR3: ASSFVGASEQY
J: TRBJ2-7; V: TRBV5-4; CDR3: ASSPESSYEQY
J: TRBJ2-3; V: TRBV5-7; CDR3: ASSLRQGYEADTQY
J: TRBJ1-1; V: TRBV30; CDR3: AWSVKGDTEAF
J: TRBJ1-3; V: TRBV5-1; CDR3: ASSLAQGIGNTIY
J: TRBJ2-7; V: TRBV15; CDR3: ATSRAGTIYEQY
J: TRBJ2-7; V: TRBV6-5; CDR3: ASRPQAGYEQY
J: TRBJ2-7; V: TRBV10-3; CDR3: AIMGQAYEQY
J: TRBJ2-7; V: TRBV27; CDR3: ASKLGAGGSYEQY
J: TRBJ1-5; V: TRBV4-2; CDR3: ASSPEPGGQPQH
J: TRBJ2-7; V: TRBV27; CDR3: ASSHGTGGIGEQY
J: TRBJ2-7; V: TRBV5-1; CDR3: ASSLGTSGNYEQY
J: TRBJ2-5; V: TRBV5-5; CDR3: ASSSGLAVQETQY
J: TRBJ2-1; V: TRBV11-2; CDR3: ASSLGVREPVNEQF
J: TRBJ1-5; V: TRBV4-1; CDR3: ASSQARAINQPQH
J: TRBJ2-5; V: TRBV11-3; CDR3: ASSLDGTETQY
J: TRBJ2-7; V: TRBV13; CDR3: ASRARGSSGTYEQY
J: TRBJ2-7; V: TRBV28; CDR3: ASLLRQTYEQY
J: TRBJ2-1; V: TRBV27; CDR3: ASSFSRRTGMDNEQF
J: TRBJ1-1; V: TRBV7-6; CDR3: ASSSLGNFMNTEAF
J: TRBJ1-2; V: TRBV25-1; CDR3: ASKGPKGQGGANGYT
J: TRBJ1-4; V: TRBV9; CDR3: ASSVDGGNEKLF
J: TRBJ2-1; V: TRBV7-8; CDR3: ASSLTSGTSGNEQF
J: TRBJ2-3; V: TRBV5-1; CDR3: ASSLETGSETTSTDTQY
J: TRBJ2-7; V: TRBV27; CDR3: ASRGLAGARDEQY
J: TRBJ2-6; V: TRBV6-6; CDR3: ASSQVSGANVLT
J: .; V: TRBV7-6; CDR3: ASSLGFSYEQY
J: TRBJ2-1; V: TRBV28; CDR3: ASSYRGGPDEQF
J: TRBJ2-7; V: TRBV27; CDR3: ASSLRTGGAQDYEQY
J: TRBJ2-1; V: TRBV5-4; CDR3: ASSLEGQGGSNEQF
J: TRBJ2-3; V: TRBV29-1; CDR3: SVEWAGGLRIAGRYTDTQY
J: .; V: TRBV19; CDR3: ASSTSVSYEQY
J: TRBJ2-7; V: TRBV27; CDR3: ASSLGPTVSYEQY
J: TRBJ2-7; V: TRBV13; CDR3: ASTSHLSGWEQY